The 29 T cell receptor beta chains below were found in one sample sequenced in a study of neurological immune-mediated disorders. TCRdb reprocessed the 5' RACE reads with MiXCR, giving one entry per CDR3 protein. The sample consists of roughly 62,000 distinct CDR3 sequences, roughly 4.8% of them appearing once. Material: PBMCs. The receptors come from a woman aged 45-59 years with multiple sclerosis.

This clonotype has at least ten counts. The V and J genes are TRBV5-1 and TRBJ2-1; D is ambiguous. Germline V gene data show CDR1 as SGHRS and CDR2 as YFSETQ. The V end lost 1 base, the J end lost 1 base, and 12 bases lay between the germline ends. The CDR3 sequence is 16 residues long. The CDR3 nucleotides read TGCGCCAGCAGCTTGAATCCTCTTTCTTCCTACAATGAGCAGTTCTTC. Translated, it gives CASSLNPLSSYNEQFF.

This clonotype was picked up a small number of times. The CDR3 reads CSANTRLSYEQYF. The CDR3 DNA reads TGCAGTGCTAATACTAGGCTTTCCTACGAGCAGTACTTC. The rearrangement links TRBV20-1 to TRBJ2-7, with D perhaps TRBD2 (5 bases). This CDR3 comprises 13 residues. Germline V CDR1 and CDR2: DFQATT, SNEGSKA (reference sequence). V was clipped by 4 bases and J by 1 base, with 11 bases between them.

This clonotype was seen ten or more times. The chain carries TRBV14 and TRBJ1-4; a weak D match, TRBD1 (6 bases). The V end was cut by 4 bases, the J end by 2 bases, with 11 bases between. CDR1 is SGHDN, CDR2 FVKESK, per germline. The CDR3 sequence is 15 residues long. CDR3 DNA sequence: TGTGCCAGCAGCCGACTAGGGGGGACTAATGAAAAACTGTTTTTT. It is translated as CASSRLGGTNEKLFF.

A remark on this clonotype: A read error is possible here, since a much larger clone lies one base away. The gene calls are TRBV29-1 and TRBJ2-3, with no clear D. Trimming stripped 4 bases from V and 5 bases from J, with 10 bases between. The CDR3 has 12 residues. CDR1 SQVTM and CDR2 ANQGSEA come from the germline V gene. CDR3 in DNA: TGCAGCGTTGGAATTACGGTAGATACGCAGTATTTT. Its translation: CSVGITVDTQYF.

This clonotype was counted only a few times. The genes are TRBV9 and TRBJ1-2; the D is unclear. The germline V gene has CDR1 SGDLS and CDR2 YYNGEE. This CDR3 has 14 residues. V was trimmed by 0 bases and J by 1 base, leaving 7 bases between them. CDR3: CASSVDKVNYGYTF. The CDR3 coding sequence is TGTGCCAGCAGCGTAGATAAGGTTAACTATGGCTACACCTTC.

This clonotype was counted ten times or more. The chain is built from TRBV20-1 and TRBJ1-1; possibly TRBD1 for D (5 bases). The V end lost 6 bases, the J end lost 4 bases, and 18 bases lay between the germline ends. The CDR3 is made up of 14 amino acids. Germline V gene data show CDR1 as DFQATT and CDR2 as SNEGSKA (reference sequence). CDR3 region: CSAVPTAKGTEAFF. The CDR3 coding sequence is TGCAGTGCCGTGCCGACAGCGAAGGGCACTGAAGCTTTCTTT.

This clonotype occurred many times. This chain connects TRBV29-1 to TRBJ2-7, with no clear D. The CDR3 is made up of 14 amino acids. Per the germline V gene, CDR1 is SQVTM and CDR2 is ANQGSEA. V lost 5 bases to trimming and J lost 0 bases, with 14 bases between them. As DNA, the CDR3 is TGCAGCGTTTCGGGCAGGATAAGCTCCTACGAGCAGTACTTC. This gives the protein CSVSGRISSYEQYF.

V is TRBV10-3 and J is TRBJ1-1; possible D gene TRBD1, 5 bases. The CDR3 sequence is 14 residues long. V was clipped by 8 bases and J by 5 bases, with 18 bases between them. CDR1 and CDR2 from the germline V gene are ENHRY and SYGVKD. CDR3 sequence reads: CAIWGGVRETEAFF. In DNA form, the CDR3 reads TGTGCCATCTGGGGCGGGGTGAGGGAAACTGAAGCTTTCTTT.

This clonotype was counted only a few times. This sequence joins TRBV5-6 and TRBJ2-3, with 8 bases that match TRBD2. With 0 bases clipped from V and 3 bases from J, the junction kept 6 bases outside the gene matches. CDR1 is SGHDT, CDR2 YYEEEE, per germline. There are 16 residues in the CDR3. The CDR3 loop reads CASSLDTGGTTDTQYF. Written as DNA, the CDR3 is TGTGCCAGCAGCTTGGACACGGGGGGGACAACAGATACGCAGTATTTT.

This clonotype was recorded many times. The chain joins TRBV6-5 to TRBJ2-1; 7 bases agree with TRBD2. V was clipped by 1 base and J by 10 bases; unmatched bases: 4. In germline, CDR1 is MNHEY, CDR2 SVGAGI. The CDR3 length is 13 residues. The CDR3 DNA reads TGTGCCAGCAGTTACTTGGGAGGGGACGAGCAGTTCTTC. Amino acids: CASSYLGGDEQFF.

There are many counts of this clonotype. The rearrangement uses TRBV20-1 and TRBJ2-1, with 14 bases matching TRBD2. The V and J ends lost 6 bases and 7 bases, in that order; junction bases with no gene match: 8. CDR1 and CDR2 from the germline V gene are DFQATT and SNEGSKA (reference sequence). This CDR3 is built from 15 residues. CDR3 amino acids: CSAGRTSGGQNEQFF. The CDR3 coding sequence is TGCAGTGCGGGTAGGACTAGCGGGGGGCAAAATGAGCAGTTCTTC.

This clonotype was seen only once. This chain uses TRBV6-1 with TRBJ1-5; D is uncertain. CDR1 MNHNS and CDR2 SASEGT come from the germline V gene. The CDR3 is 13 amino acids. V lost 5 bases and J lost 5, with 10 bases in between. The CDR3 protein is CASSPREYQPQHF. DNA for the CDR3: TGTGCCAGCAGTCCACGGGAGTATCAGCCCCAGCATTTT.

This clonotype came up many times. The CDR3 spells CASSATGTNTGELFF. CDR3 coding DNA: TGCGCCAGCAGCGCCACAGGGACTAACACCGGGGAGCTGTTTTTT. The rearrangement links TRBV5-1 to TRBJ2-2; D may correspond to TRBD1 or TRBD2 (6 bases each). Trimming took off 4 bases at V and 2 bases at J, with 12 bases between the two ends. The germline V gene encodes CDR1 SGHRS and CDR2 YFSETQ. CDR3 size: 15 residues.

In its sample, this clonotype was seen many times. The rearrangement joins TRBV9 to TRBJ2-3; D is possibly TRBD1 (5 bases). Germline lookup yields CDR1 SGDLS and CDR2 YYNGEE. This CDR3 has 14 amino acids. Trimming shortened V by 0 bases and J by 2 bases, and 7 bases separated the two germline ends. The CDR3 is CASSVGQSTDTQYF. The DNA of the CDR3 is TGTGCCAGCAGCGTAGGACAGTCCACAGATACGCAGTATTTT.

The sample holds many counts of this clonotype. The rearrangement uses TRBV3-1 and TRBJ1-1; possible D gene TRBD1, 5 bases. Germline CDR1 reads LGHDT; CDR2 reads YNNKEL (reference sequence). The CDR3 extends over 11 amino acids. Trimming cost V 7 bases and J 6 bases, with 9 bases left between them. The DNA for the CDR3 is TGTGCCAGCACAGGCAGGGCTGAAGCTTTCTTT. Its translation is CASTGRAEAFF.

This clonotype appeared many times. This chain links TRBV5-1 with TRBJ2-2, with TRBD1 matching over 10 bases. The ends lost 4 bases at V and 8 bases at J; junction bases unmatched: 11. In germline, CDR1 is SGHRS, CDR2 YFSETQ. There are 16 residues in the CDR3. This CDR3 reads CASSPKQTGGLGELFF. In DNA, the CDR3 is TGCGCCAGCAGCCCAAAGCAGACAGGGGGCCTTGGGGAGCTGTTTTTT.

This clonotype was recorded many times. V is TRBV9 and J is TRBJ1-1; the D gene is possibly TRBD1 (5 bases). V was pared by 3 bases and J by 3 bases, with 27 bases between. The CDR3 loop spans 19 amino acids. Looked up from germline, CDR1 is SGDLS and CDR2 is YYNGEE. The DNA for the CDR3 is TGTGCCAGCAGCGGGACCGGTGGAGGGAGGTATCGGGGGGACACTGAAGCTTTCTTT. Translating it yields CASSGTGGGRYRGDTEAFF.

This clonotype was observed many times. The chain has TRBV28 and TRBJ2-3; possible D gene TRBD2, 6 bases. Germline lookup yields CDR1 MDHEN and CDR2 SYDVKM. The CDR3 spans 14 residues. Trimming pared 5 bases from V and 1 base from J, leaving 10 bases between. The CDR3 spells CASSRGGGTDTQYF. CDR3 DNA: TGTGCCAGCAGTCGCGGCGGGGGCACAGATACGCAGTATTTT.

This clonotype was found many times. The genes are TRBV20-1 and TRBJ1-4; TRBD1 matches 7 bases. CDR1 is DFQATT, CDR2 SNEGSKA, per germline (reference sequence). V gave up 2 bases and J gave up 5 bases; unmatched junction bases: 8. CDR3 length equals 15 residues. The DNA of the CDR3 is TGCAGTGCTAGACCGGGACAGTCCCTCAATGAAAAACTGTTTTTT. The encoded protein is CSARPGQSLNEKLFF.

This clonotype was counted ten times or more. For the CDR3, the DNA is TGCGCCAGCAGCTTGGGGGCCGGCATCTCTGGAAACACCATATATTTT. Its protein product is CASSLGAGISGNTIYF. The gene calls are TRBV5-1 and TRBJ1-3, with D uncertain. The germline V gene encodes CDR1 SGHRS and CDR2 YFSETQ. This CDR3 contains 16 residues. V was clipped by 0 bases and J by 0 bases, with 10 bases between them.

This clonotype occurred many times. The V and J genes are TRBV29-1 and TRBJ2-3; 7 bases are shared with TRBD1. In germline, CDR1 is SQVTM, CDR2 ANQGSEA. J was trimmed by 5 bases and V by 7 bases; bases with no gene match: 9. The CDR3 is 13 amino acids. In DNA, the CDR3 is TGCAGCGCCGACAGGGTAGTGGGAGATACGCAGTATTTT. Encoded protein: CSADRVVGDTQYF.

This clonotype was seen ten or more times. The gene calls are TRBV7-2 and TRBJ2-5; TRBD2 matches 8 bases. Germline V gene data show CDR1 as SGHTA and CDR2 as FQGNSA. The ends lost 5 bases at V and 2 bases at J; junction bases unmatched: 7. CDR3 length equals 15 residues. Written as DNA, the CDR3 is TGTGCCAGCAGCCCCGGGACTAGTCTTCAAGAGACCCAGTACTTC. Translating it yields CASSPGTSLQETQYF.

This clonotype was found many times. V gene TRBV5-5 combines with J gene TRBJ2-4, with a possible D match to TRBD1 (6 bases). This CDR3 is built from 16 residues. Looked up from germline, CDR1 is SGHKS and CDR2 is YYEKEE (reference sequence). V lost 0 bases, J lost 3 bases, and 13 bases lay in between. Written as DNA, the CDR3 is TGTGCCAGCAGCTTGGGGGACACCCCAGTCAAAAACATTCAGTACTTC. Translating gives CASSLGDTPVKNIQYF.

This clonotype was found a few times. The chain is built from TRBV25-1 and TRBJ2-1; D unresolved. Trimming cost V 8 bases and J 10 bases, with 12 bases left between them. Germline V CDR1 and CDR2: MGHDK, SYGVNS. The CDR3 runs 11 residues. The CDR3 nucleotides read TGTGCCAGCGGAAGTGGCAGAGAGCAGTTCTTC. It specifies CASGSGREQFF.

This clonotype was observed many times. The chain carries TRBV10-3 and TRBJ2-3; D not certain. The V and J ends lost 0 bases and 0 bases respectively, with 7 bases between them. This CDR3 region has 15 residues. Germline V gene sequence: CDR1 ENHRY, CDR2 SYGVKD. The CDR3 nucleotides read TGTGCCATCAGTGAGTCCCGGGTTAGCACAGATACGCAGTATTTT. It specifies CAISESRVSTDTQYF.

This clonotype was picked up many times. The chain has TRBV7-2 and TRBJ2-1, with unresolved D. This CDR3 is built from 16 residues. CDR1 SGHTA and CDR2 FQGNSA come from the germline V gene. V was trimmed by 1 base and J by 1 base, leaving 11 bases between them. The CDR3 is CASSLGGEPSYNEQFF. CDR3 DNA sequence: TGTGCCAGCAGCTTAGGGGGTGAACCTTCCTACAATGAGCAGTTCTTC. The full variable domain, with the rest looked up from reference TRBV7-2 and TRBJ2-1, is GAGVSQSPSNKVTEKGKDVELRCDPISGHTALYWYRQSLGQGLEFLIYFQGNSAPDKSGLPSDRFSAERTGGSVSTLTIQRTQQEDSAVYLCASSLGGEPSYNEQFFGPGTRLTVL.

This clonotype was counted many times. The chain joins TRBV27 to TRBJ2-2; TRBD1 might be the D (7 bases). V lost 0 bases and J 4 bases, leaving 15 bases between the germline ends. The length of the CDR3 is 17 residues. From germline, CDR1 is MNHEY and CDR2 SMNVEV (reference sequence). This CDR3 reads CASSLSRRQGGTGELFF. The CDR3 DNA reads TGTGCCAGCAGTTTATCGAGGAGACAGGGAGGCACCGGGGAGCTGTTTTTT.

Ten or more counts support this clonotype. V gene TRBV5-1 combines with J gene TRBJ2-3; D is undetermined. The CDR3 totals 15 residues. V lost 0 bases and J 2 bases, leaving 10 bases between the germline ends. Germline V gene sequence: CDR1 SGHRS, CDR2 YFSETQ. The CDR3, as DNA: TGCGCCAGCAGCTTGGTCTTAGGGAACACAGATACGCAGTATTTT. This encodes CASSLVLGNTDTQYF.

By frequency in the sample, this clonotype is medium-sized (0.01 to 0.1%). The chain is built from TRBV2 and TRBJ2-2, with a weak D call TRBD2 (7 bases). V was shortened by 2 bases and J by 9 bases, with 13 bases between the two germline ends. The length of the CDR3 is 14 residues. The germline V gene encodes CDR1 SNHLY and CDR2 FYNNEI. DNA of the CDR3: TGTGCCAGCAGTGAAATCGGGGGGCACCGGGAGCTGTTTTTT. Residues: CASSEIGGHRELFF.